The present entry profiles one T cell receptor (beta chain) with its context. This sample is drawn from a study of CD8+ T cells in alopecia areata. Documented treatment: oral pan-JAK inhibitor, 5-10 mg twice daily. Germline CDR1 reads SGHTA; CDR2 reads FQGNSA. The CDR3 contains 18 residues. After removal of 5 bases from V and 7 bases from J, the junction contained 18 bases not matched to a gene. After isolation, RNA underwent reverse transcription to generate cDNA as the sequencing template. Sequenced by immunoSEQ multiplex PCR; TCRdb stores in-frame clones only, minus some. The table shows about 130,000 clones, with less than 70% occurring only once.

This specimen consisted of CD8+ T cells sorted from blood, obtained at week 4, from a patient treated with tofacitinib. The chain uses TRBV7-2 and TRBJ1-5; 9 nucleotides match TRBD1. This receptor was obtained from a human donor with alopecia areata. The CDR3 spells CASSRPKGTGFGGQPQHF. The CDR3 DNA reads TGTGCCAGCAGCCGTCCGAAAGGGACAGGGTTTGGGGGCCAGCCCCAGCATTTT.